Each of the 21 T cell receptor beta chains below was sequenced from the same sample in a study of regulatory T cells in long-lasting Graves disease. Time point: newly diagnosed GD, antithyroid drugs for less than 3 months. The TCR library was prepared using RNA isolated from PBMCs. CDR3 regions were amplified by Arm-PCR using iRepertoire HTBI primers to build TCR beta libraries. TCRdb passed the multiplex PCR reads through MiXCR, listing each CDR3 protein once. Among just over 600,000 distinct CDR3 sequences listed, roughly 15% were seen once. This sample also belongs to another study, concerning T cells in Graves' hyperthyroidism and ophthalmopathy.

The source was peripheral blood mononuclear cells (PBMCs), collected at new diagnosis, from a patient treated with antithyroid drugs. These receptor sequences come from a woman aged 25 to 39 with Graves disease.

The J gene is TRBJ2-1, the V gene TRBV27, with D possibly matching TRBD2 (5 bases). CDR3 length equals 17 residues. In germline, CDR1 is MNHEY, CDR2 SMNVEV (reference sequence). Trimming stripped 4 bases from V and 0 bases from J, with 16 bases between. The CDR3 sequence is CASSSPGSLSSYNEQFF. CDR3 bases: TGTGCCAGCAGTTCTCCGGGGAGCCTAAGCTCCTACAATGAGCAGTTCTTC.

This clonotype was counted a few times. This sequence joins TRBV28 and TRBJ1-4; TRBD1 is a possible D gene (5 bases). The CDR3 sequence is 14 residues long. Trimming pared 7 bases from V and 14 bases from J, leaving 23 bases between. The germline V gene has CDR1 MDHEN and CDR2 SYDVKM. CDR3 amino acids: CASISSMSTGRLFF. In nucleotides, the CDR3 is TGTGCCAGCATTTCTTCCATGAGTACGGGACGCCTGTTTTTT. Looking up the rest from reference TRBV28 and TRBJ1-4 gives the full variable domain: DVKVTQSSRYLVKRTGEKVFLECVQDMDHENMFWYRQDPGLGLRLIYFSYDVKMKEKGDIPEGYSVSREKKERFSLILESASTNQTSMYLCASISSMSTGRLFFGSGTQLSVL.

This clonotype was counted between two and nine times. The chain links TRBV6-1 to TRBJ1-2; D unresolved. V was cut by 6 bases and J by 5 bases, with 16 bases left in between. This CDR3 spans 14 amino acids. Germline-derived CDR1 and CDR2 are MNHNS and SASEGT. The CDR3 nucleotides are TGTGCCAGCAGAAGGCCGGCGAGAAATTATGGCTACACCTTC. This encodes CASRRPARNYGYTF.

V is TRBV28 and J is TRBJ2-7, with D unresolved. Germline V gene data show CDR1 as MDHEN and CDR2 as SYDVKM. Trimming shortened V by 6 bases and J by 0 bases, and 15 bases separated the two germline ends. The CDR3 is made up of 15 amino acids. DNA for the CDR3: TGTGCCAGCAGCCGAGTGAGAGAAACCTCCTACGAGCAGTACTTC. The encoded protein is CASSRVRETSYEQYF. Variable domain in full (rest from reference TRBV28 and TRBJ2-7): DVKVTQSSRYLVKRTGEKVFLECVQDMDHENMFWYRQDPGLGLRLIYFSYDVKMKEKGDIPEGYSVSREKKERFSLILESASTNQTSMYLCASSRVRETSYEQYFGPGTRLTVT.

The chain combines TRBV11-2 with TRBJ1-4; no clear D. Trimming cost V 1 base and J 0 bases, with 9 bases left between them. This CDR3 is built from 16 residues. Germline V gives CDR1 SGHAT, CDR2 FQNNGV. CDR3 region: CASSLVSGATNEKLFF. CDR3 DNA sequence: TGTGCCAGCAGCTTAGTGTCGGGAGCAACTAATGAAAAACTGTTTTTT.

Regarding this clonotype: A read error may account for a junction end that differs from germline. This rearrangement joins TRBV3-1 to TRBJ1-6, with a tentative D call TRBD1 (5 bases). This CDR3 comprises 15 residues. Per germline, CDR1 LGHDT and CDR2 YNNKEL (reference sequence). CDR3 DNA: TGTGCCGGCAGCCACGGAACCCAGGGAAATTCACCCCTCCACTTT. Translated, it gives CAGSHGTQGNSPLHF.

The V gene is TRBV5-5, the J gene TRBJ2-3, with D possibly called TRBD1 or TRBD2 (6 bases each). Germline loops: CDR1 SGHKS, CDR2 YYEKEE (reference sequence). This CDR3 contains 14 residues. Trimming took off 4 bases at V and 5 bases at J, with 14 bases between the two ends. CDR3 protein: CASSHPGAEDTQYF. Here the CDR3 DNA reads TGTGCCAGCAGCCACCCGGGGGCGGAAGATACGCAGTATTTT.

This clonotype was picked up many times. The rearrangement links TRBV9 to TRBJ1-1; 9 bases line up with TRBD1. In germline, CDR1 is SGDLS, CDR2 YYNGEE. CDR3 length: 15 amino acids. V was pared by 0 bases and J by 4 bases, with 4 bases of the junction left unmatched. CDR3 nucleotide sequence: TGTGCCAGCAGCGTAGACAGGGGGCTGGCCACTGAAGCTTTCTTT. This encodes CASSVDRGLATEAFF.

This clonotype was picked up many times. The chain uses TRBV6-1 and TRBJ2-7; maybe TRBD2 (6 bases). Trimming took off 7 bases at V and 5 bases at J, with 21 bases between the two ends. Germline V CDR1 and CDR2: MNHNS, SASEGT. The CDR3 length is 15 residues. The CDR3 reads CASNDSGGARNEQYF. DNA of the CDR3: TGTGCCAGCAACGACTCCGGGGGAGCAAGGAACGAGCAGTACTTC.

This clonotype was counted between two and nine times. The chain employs TRBV29-1 and TRBJ2-1; 8 bases agree with TRBD1. The junction had 6 bases not matched to a gene; V was cut back by 8 bases and J by 3 bases. The germline gives CDR1 SQVTM, CDR2 ANQGSEA. CDR3 size: 13 residues. In DNA, the CDR3 is TGCAGCCTCGGACAGGGAATCTACAATGAGCAGTTCTTC. Translation gives CSLGQGIYNEQFF.

CDR3 sequence reads: CASSSAGSNYGYTF. DNA for the CDR3: TGTGCCAGCTCGTCCGCTGGCAGTAACTATGGCTACACCTTC. The rearrangement joins TRBV6-1 to TRBJ1-2; D remains unclear. From germline, CDR1 is MNHNS and CDR2 SASEGT. V lost 8 bases and J lost 1, with 14 bases in between. CDR3 length: 14 amino acids.

This clonotype was seen a few times. The chain is built from TRBV5-1 and TRBJ2-1, with D perhaps matching TRBD2 (6 bases). CDR1 is SGHRS and CDR2 is YFSETQ in the germline V gene. Trimming removed 0 bases at V and 5 bases at J, with 12 bases between. CDR3 length equals 15 residues. CDR3 loop: CASSLVSGLDNEQFF. The CDR3 nucleotides are TGCGCCAGCAGCTTGGTTAGCGGACTTGACAATGAGCAGTTCTTC.

This clonotype appeared many times. This rearrangement joins TRBV2 to TRBJ2-2; no definite D call. CDR1 SNHLY and CDR2 FYNNEI come from the germline V gene. The length of the CDR3 is 13 residues. V lost 3 bases, J lost 4 bases, and 6 bases lay in between. CDR3 loop: CASSERSTGELFF. The DNA for the CDR3 is TGTGCCAGCAGTGAGCGATCCACCGGGGAGCTGTTTTTT.

This clonotype has ten or more counts. In DNA form, the CDR3 reads TGTGCCAGCAGCCGCATGGGGGGACAGACCGCTAACTATGGCTACACCTTC. Protein product: CASSRMGGQTANYGYTF. The V and J genes are TRBV7-2 and TRBJ1-2, with 7 bases that match TRBD1. V dropped 5 bases and J dropped 0; count of bases not matched to a gene: 12. The CDR3 sequence is 17 residues long. The V gene's germline CDR1 is SGHTA and CDR2 FQGNSA. The full variable domain, with the rest looked up from reference TRBV7-2 and TRBJ1-2, is GAGVSQSPSNKVTEKGKDVELRCDPISGHTALYWYRQSLGQGLEFLIYFQGNSAPDKSGLPSDRFSAERTGGSVSTLTIQRTQQEDSAVYLCASSRMGGQTANYGYTFGSGTRLTVV.

At least ten counts were recorded for this clonotype. The rearrangement uses TRBV7-9 and TRBJ2-7; 9 bases are shared with TRBD1. The germline gives CDR1 SEHNR, CDR2 FQNEAQ (reference sequence). The J segment lost 6 bases and the V segment lost 5 bases, leaving 11 bases of the junction unmatched. The CDR3 has 15 amino acids. CDR3 sequence: CASSLGTGLRAEQYF. CDR3 coding DNA: TGTGCCAGCAGCCTCGGGACAGGGTTGCGTGCCGAGCAGTACTTC.

The rearrangement uses TRBV20-1 and TRBJ1-4, with 8 bases that match TRBD1. The J segment lost 5 bases and the V segment lost 2 bases, leaving 4 bases of the junction unmatched. CDR3 length equals 14 residues. Germline V gene sequence: CDR1 DFQATT, CDR2 SNEGSKA (reference sequence). The CDR3 DNA reads TGCAGTGCTAGACCCGACAGGGGCAATGAAAAACTGTTTTTT. Translated, it gives CSARPDRGNEKLFF.

The rearrangement links TRBV20-1 to TRBJ1-6, with 9 bases that match TRBD1. CDR1 is DFQATT, CDR2 SNEGSKA, per germline (reference sequence). Trimming at V came to 5 bases and at J to 5 bases, leaving 7 bases not matched to a gene. The CDR3 is 15 residues long. CDR3 in amino acids: CSAPRDRVNNSPLHF. The DNA of the CDR3 is TGCAGTGCTCCTCGGGACAGGGTCAATAATTCACCCCTCCACTTT.

V gene TRBV11-2 combines with J gene TRBJ2-6, with D perhaps matching TRBD2 (5 bases). Trimming stripped 6 bases from V and 1 base from J, with 19 bases between. Germline CDR1 reads SGHAT; CDR2 reads FQNNGV. The CDR3 is 18 amino acids. CDR3 sequence reads: CASRKPGSRRSGANVLTF. DNA for the CDR3: TGTGCCAGCAGAAAACCCGGTTCCAGGAGGTCTGGGGCCAACGTCCTGACTTTC.

This clonotype was recorded at least ten times. This chain uses TRBV28 with TRBJ2-2; unclear D gene. From germline, CDR1 is MDHEN and CDR2 SYDVKM. V was shortened by 6 bases and J by 5 bases, with 10 bases between the two germline ends. This CDR3 is built from 13 residues. CDR3 bases: TGTGCCAGCAGGCTCCTTCTTACCGGGGAGCTGTTTTTT. Translating it yields CASRLLLTGELFF.

This clonotype was picked up a small number of times. V usage is TRBV24-1 and J usage is TRBJ2-2; no reliable D call. The CDR3 totals 15 residues. V was trimmed by 1 base and J by 2 bases, leaving 7 bases between them. Germline V CDR1 and CDR2: KGHDR, SFDVKD. The CDR3 loop is CATSDFYGNTGELFF. The CDR3, as DNA: TGTGCCACCAGTGATTTCTACGGAAACACCGGGGAGCTGTTTTTT.

This clonotype was seen only a few times. The chain employs TRBV20-1 and TRBJ2-1, with 8 bases matching TRBD1. Per the germline V gene, CDR1 is DFQATT and CDR2 is SNEGSKA (reference sequence). The J segment lost 8 bases and the V segment lost 1 base, leaving 19 bases of the junction unmatched. CDR3 length equals 18 residues. CDR3 residues: CSARAQLGQDRVRDEQFF. In DNA form, the CDR3 reads TGCAGTGCTAGAGCTCAGCTCGGTCAGGACAGGGTAAGGGATGAGCAGTTCTTC.